This T cell receptor beta chain was sequenced for a study of control samples from healthy donors and cancer patients. The CDR3 sequence is 12 residues long. Trimming cost V 2 bases and J 0 bases, with 1 base left between them. Germline lookup yields CDR1 ENHRY and CDR2 SYGVKD. Assay used: immunoSEQ multiplex PCR; TCRdb lists only in-frame clones, some missing. The sample records around 130,000 clones, approximately 90% being singletons. The material sequenced was blood. V usage is TRBV10-3 and J usage is TRBJ1-1; D unclear. The clonotype originates from a man aged 18-30 years in good health. In DNA form, the CDR3 reads TGTGCCATCAGTGAGATGAACACTGAAGCTTTCTTT. It is translated as CAISEMNTEAFF.